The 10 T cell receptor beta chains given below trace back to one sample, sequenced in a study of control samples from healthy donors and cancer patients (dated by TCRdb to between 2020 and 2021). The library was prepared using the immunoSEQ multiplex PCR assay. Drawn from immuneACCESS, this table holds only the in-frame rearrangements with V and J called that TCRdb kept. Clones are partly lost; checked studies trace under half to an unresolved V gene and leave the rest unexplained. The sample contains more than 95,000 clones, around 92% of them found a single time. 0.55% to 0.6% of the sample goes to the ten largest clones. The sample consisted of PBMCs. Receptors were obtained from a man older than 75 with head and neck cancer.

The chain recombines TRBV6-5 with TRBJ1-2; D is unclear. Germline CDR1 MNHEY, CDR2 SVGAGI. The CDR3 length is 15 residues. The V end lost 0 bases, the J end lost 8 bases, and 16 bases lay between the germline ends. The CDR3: CASSYSIPTRKGYTF. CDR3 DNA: TGTGCCAGCAGTTACTCGATCCCGACTCGTAAGGGCTACACCTTC.

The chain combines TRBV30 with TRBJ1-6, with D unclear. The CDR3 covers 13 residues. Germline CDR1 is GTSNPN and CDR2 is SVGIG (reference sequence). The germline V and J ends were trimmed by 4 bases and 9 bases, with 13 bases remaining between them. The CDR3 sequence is CAWTELMGSPLHF. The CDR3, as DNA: TGTGCCTGGACGGAGCTCATGGGTTCACCCCTCCACTTT. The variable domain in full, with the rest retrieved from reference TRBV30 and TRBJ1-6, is SQTIHQWPATLVQPVGSPLSLECTVEGTSNPNLYWYRQAAGRGLQLLFYSVGIGQISSEVPQNLSASRPQDRQFILSSKKLLLSDSGFYLCAWTELMGSPLHFGNGTRLTVT.

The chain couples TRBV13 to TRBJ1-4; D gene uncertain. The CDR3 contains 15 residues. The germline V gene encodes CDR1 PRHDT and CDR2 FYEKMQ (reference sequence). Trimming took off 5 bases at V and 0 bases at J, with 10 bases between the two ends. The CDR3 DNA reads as TGTGCCAGCAGCCAAGGCCGGTCAACTAATGAAAAACTGTTTTTT. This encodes CASSQGRSTNEKLFF.

CDR3 residues: CASSPSRGPEAFF. The CDR3, as DNA: TGTGCCAGCAGCCCCTCCAGGGGCCCTGAAGCTTTCTTT. The chain joins TRBV11-3 to TRBJ1-1, with a tentative D call TRBD1 (6 bases). Germline assignment: CDR1 SGHNT and CDR2 YENEEA. V lost 5 bases and J 6 bases, leaving 13 bases between the germline ends. The CDR3 extends over 13 amino acids.

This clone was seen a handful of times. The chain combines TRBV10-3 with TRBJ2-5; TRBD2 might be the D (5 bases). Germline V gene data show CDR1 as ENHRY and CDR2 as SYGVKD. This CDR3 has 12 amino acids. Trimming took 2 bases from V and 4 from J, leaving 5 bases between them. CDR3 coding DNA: TGTGCCATCAGTGAGGGAGGAGAGACCCAGTACTTC. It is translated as CAISEGGETQYF.

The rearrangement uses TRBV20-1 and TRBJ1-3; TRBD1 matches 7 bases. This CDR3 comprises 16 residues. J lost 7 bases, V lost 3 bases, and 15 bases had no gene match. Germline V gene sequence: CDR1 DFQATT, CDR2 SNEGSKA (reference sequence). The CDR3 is CSASTTGTVHGNTIYF. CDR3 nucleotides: TGCAGTGCTAGTACCACCGGGACAGTCCACGGGAACACCATATATTTT.

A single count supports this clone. The CDR3 DNA reads TGCAGCGTTCGTCCTACCGGCTACACCTTC. It yields the protein CSVRPTGYTF. V is TRBV29-1 and J is TRBJ1-2; D is uncertain. The CDR3 consists of 10 residues. V shed 5 bases and J shed 8 bases, with 9 bases lying between them. Germline CDR1 SQVTM, CDR2 ANQGSEA.

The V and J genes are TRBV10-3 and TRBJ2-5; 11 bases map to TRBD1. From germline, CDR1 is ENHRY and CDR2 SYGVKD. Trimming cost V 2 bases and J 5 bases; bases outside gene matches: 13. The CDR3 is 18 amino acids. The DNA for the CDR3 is TGTGCCATCAGTGAGCCCGGACAGGGGGCAAGACGCGGGGAGACCCAGTACTTC. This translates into CAISEPGQGARRGETQYF.

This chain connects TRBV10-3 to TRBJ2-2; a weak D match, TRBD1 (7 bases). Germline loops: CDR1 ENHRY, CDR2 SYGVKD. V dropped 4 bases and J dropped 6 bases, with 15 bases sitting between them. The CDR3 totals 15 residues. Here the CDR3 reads CAISGRGVYAGELFF. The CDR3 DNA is TGTGCCATCAGTGGCAGGGGGGTTTACGCCGGGGAGCTGTTTTTT.

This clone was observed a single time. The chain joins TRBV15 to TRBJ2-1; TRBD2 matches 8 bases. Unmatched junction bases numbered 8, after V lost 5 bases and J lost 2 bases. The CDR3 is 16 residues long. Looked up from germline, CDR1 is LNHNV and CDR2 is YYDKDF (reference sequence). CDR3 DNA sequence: TGTGCCACCAGCCGGGAGGCTAGCGGGCCCTACAATGAGCAGTTCTTC. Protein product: CATSREASGPYNEQFF. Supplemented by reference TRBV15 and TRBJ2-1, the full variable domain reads DAMVIQNPRYQVTQFGKPVTLSCSQTLNHNVMYWYQQKSSQAPKLLFHYYDKDFNNEADTPDNFQSRRPNTSFCFLDIRSPGLGDTAMYLCATSREASGPYNEQFFGPGTRLTVL.